Shown below are 13 T cell receptor beta chains from a single sample sequenced in a study of T cell responses to AZD1222 COVID-19 vaccine. TCRdb's copy holds only in-frame clones and misses some; the assay was immunoSEQ multiplex PCR. The sample records 100,000 to 150,000 clones, under 90% being singletons. The source was peripheral blood, collected on day 0 of AZD1222 vaccination. These receptors all stem from an adult in good health.

This clone has more than one count but fewer than ten. The chain has TRBV5-6 and TRBJ1-1; D unresolved. CDR1 is SGHDT and CDR2 is YYEEEE in the germline V gene. Trimming cost V 9 bases and J 1 base, with 13 bases left between them. The length of the CDR3 is 13 residues. The CDR3 here is CATLGQPNTEAFF. The CDR3 nucleotides are TGTGCCACCCTCGGGCAGCCGAACACTGAAGCTTTCTTT.

The chain carries TRBV28 and TRBJ1-6, with D uncertain. This CDR3 spans 13 amino acids. The germline V gene has CDR1 MDHEN and CDR2 SYDVKM. Trimming cost V 1 base and J 6 bases, with 4 bases left between them. The CDR3 region has the DNA TGTGCCAGCAGTTTATTGGCTAATTCACCCCTCCACTTT. Residues: CASSLLANSPLHF.

The sample holds one count of this clone. The chain employs TRBV9 and TRBJ2-3; D not resolved. CDR1 and CDR2 from the germline V gene are SGDLS and YYNGEE. V lost 0 bases to trimming and J lost 8 bases, with 10 bases between them. The CDR3 contains 13 residues. CDR3 protein: CASSVVSSGTQYF. CDR3 bases: TGTGCCAGCAGCGTAGTTTCGTCTGGTACGCAGTATTTT.

This clone has a count of ten or more. The chain carries TRBV7-2 and TRBJ2-2; 9 bases fit TRBD1. Germline CDR1 is SGHTA and CDR2 is FQGNSA. J lost 0 bases, V lost 5 bases, and 7 bases had no gene match. The CDR3 covers 17 residues. The CDR3: CASSRDRDKANTGELFF. CDR3 bases: TGTGCCAGCAGCCGGGACAGGGATAAGGCGAACACCGGGGAGCTGTTTTTT.

This chain links TRBV7-2 with TRBJ1-3, with D unresolved. The germline gives CDR1 SGHTA, CDR2 FQGNSA. CDR3 length: 12 residues. Between the trimmed V and J ends, which lost 7 bases and 0 bases, there was a span of 4 bases. This chain's CDR3 is CASTSSGNTIYF. DNA for the CDR3: TGTGCCAGCACCTCCTCTGGAAACACCATATATTTT.

J is TRBJ2-2 and V is TRBV19; the D is unclear. Germline V CDR1 and CDR2: LNHDA, SQIVND (reference sequence). This CDR3 spans 16 amino acids. V gave up 3 bases and J gave up 0 bases, with 11 bases separating them. CDR3 sequence: CASSMVVMANTGELFF. The CDR3 DNA sequence: TGTGCCAGTAGTATGGTCGTTATGGCGAACACCGGGGAGCTGTTTTTT.

In DNA form, the CDR3 reads TGTGCCAGCAGCCTGAAGATTGGGGGACAGGGAAACACTGAAGCTTTCTTT. Translation gives CASSLKIGGQGNTEAFF. The rearrangement links TRBV4-2 to TRBJ1-1, with TRBD1 matching over 9 bases. Trimming removed 4 bases from V and 2 bases from J; junction bases left unmatched: 11. The germline V gene has CDR1 LGHNA and CDR2 YNFKEQ. The CDR3 spans 17 residues.

V and J are TRBV24-1 and TRBJ1-4, with D uncertain. Germline assignment: CDR1 KGHDR and CDR2 SFDVKD. The CDR3 contains 14 residues. V shed 5 bases and J shed 2 bases, with 8 bases lying between them. The CDR3 protein is CATSVGGTNEKLFF. CDR3 nucleotide sequence: TGTGCCACCAGTGTGGGAGGGACTAATGAAAAACTGTTTTTT.

The V gene is TRBV2, the J gene TRBJ1-2; weak D call: TRBD1 (5 bases). Looked up from germline, CDR1 is SNHLY and CDR2 is FYNNEI. V was clipped by 3 bases and J by 4 bases, with 9 bases between them. This CDR3 region has 13 residues. CDR3 loop: CASSDYDSYGYTF. The CDR3, as DNA: TGTGCCAGCAGTGATTATGACAGCTATGGCTACACCTTC.

In DNA, the CDR3 is TGTGCCAGCAGTAGTAGGGGGCCCTACGAGCAGTACTTC. Encoded protein: CASSSRGPYEQYF. The J gene is TRBJ2-7, the V gene TRBV27; 7 bases map to TRBD1. The trim removed 5 bases at V and 2 bases at J, leaving 3 bases unmatched. Per germline, CDR1 MNHEY and CDR2 SMNVEV (reference sequence). This CDR3 contains 13 residues.

This chain uses TRBV7-8 with TRBJ2-1; TRBD2 aligns across 7 bases. Germline lookup yields CDR1 SGHVS and CDR2 FQNEAQ. The CDR3 covers 15 residues. V gave up 4 bases and J gave up 9 bases; unmatched junction bases: 12. The DNA for the CDR3 is TGTGCCAGCAGCTCCGGAAGGGCTAGCGGAGGTGAGCAGTTCTTC. Translating gives CASSSGRASGGEQFF.

This clone was seen once. The junction does not match germline at one end; this may be a read error. This CDR3 is CASSYPSSGSHEQYF. For the CDR3, the DNA is TGTGCCAGCAGTTACCCATCTAGCGGCTCCCACGAGCAGTACTTC. This chain links TRBV6-5 with TRBJ2-7, with 7 bases matching TRBD2. Germline V lookup: CDR1 MNHEY, CDR2 SVGAGI. The CDR3 length is 15 residues.

The J gene is TRBJ2-1, the V gene TRBV7-3; D gene uncertain. CDR1 is SGHTA, CDR2 FQGTGA, per germline. This CDR3 contains 16 residues. V dropped 1 base and J dropped 0 bases, with 10 bases sitting between them. This CDR3 is CASSLMGSGSYNEQFF. In nucleotides, the CDR3 is TGTGCCAGCAGCTTAATGGGATCGGGCTCCTACAATGAGCAGTTCTTC.